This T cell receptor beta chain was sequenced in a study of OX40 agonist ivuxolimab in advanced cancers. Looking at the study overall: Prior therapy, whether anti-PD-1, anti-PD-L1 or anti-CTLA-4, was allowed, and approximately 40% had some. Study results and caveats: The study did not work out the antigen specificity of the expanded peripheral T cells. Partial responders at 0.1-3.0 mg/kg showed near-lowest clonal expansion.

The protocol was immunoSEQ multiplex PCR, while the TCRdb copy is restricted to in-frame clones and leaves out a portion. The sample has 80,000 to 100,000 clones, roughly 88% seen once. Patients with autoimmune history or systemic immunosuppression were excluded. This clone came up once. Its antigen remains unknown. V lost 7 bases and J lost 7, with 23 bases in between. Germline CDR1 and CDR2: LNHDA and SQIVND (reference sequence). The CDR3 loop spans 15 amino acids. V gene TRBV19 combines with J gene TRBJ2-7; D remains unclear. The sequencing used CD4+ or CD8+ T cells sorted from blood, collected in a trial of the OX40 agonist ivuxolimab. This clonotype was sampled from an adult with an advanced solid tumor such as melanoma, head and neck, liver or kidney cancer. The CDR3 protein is CASTPSWSQSREQYF. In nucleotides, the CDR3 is TGTGCCAGTACCCCCTCCTGGAGCCAGTCGCGAGAGCAGTACTTC.